Presented here are 5 T cell receptor beta chains from one specimen sequenced in a study of PD-1 blockade in classical Hodgkin lymphoma. Time point defined: cycle 4 day 1 (C4D1), after more than 5 weeks of nivolumab. Autologous stem cell transplantation was followed by relapse in every patient, and brentuximab vedotin exposure varied. Profiling relied on immunoSEQ multiplex PCR, and the TCRdb table lists in-frame clones only, not all of them. The sample lists around 25,000 clones, under 75% occurring once. The sequencing used peripheral blood mononuclear cells (PBMCs), collected before the fourth cycle of nivolumab. The receptors originated from a human donor with classical Hodgkin lymphoma.

J is TRBJ2-6 and V is TRBV2; D unclear. Trimming cost V 4 bases and J 6 bases, with 19 bases left between them. The CDR3 has 17 amino acids. Germline V lookup: CDR1 SNHLY, CDR2 FYNNEI. CDR3 protein: CASSADGLLFLANVLTF. The CDR3 nucleotides are TGTGCCAGCAGTGCTGACGGTCTATTATTTTTGGCCAACGTCCTGACTTTC.

This clone was seen repeatedly, ten times or more. The chain employs TRBV30 and TRBJ2-7, with a possible D match to TRBD1 (5 bases). This CDR3 region has 12 residues. Looked up from germline, CDR1 is GTSNPN and CDR2 is SVGIG (reference sequence). The V end lost 4 bases, the J end lost 7 bases, and 14 bases lay between the germline ends. CDR3 region: CAWTQGTLEQYF. The DNA for the CDR3 is TGTGCCTGGACCCAGGGTACTTTAGAGCAGTACTTC.

This clone was detected only a few times. This chain links TRBV19 with TRBJ2-7, with D perhaps TRBD1 or TRBD2 (5 bases each). Germline values: CDR1 LNHDA, CDR2 SQIVND (reference sequence). CDR3 size: 13 residues. V lost 7 bases and J 6 bases, leaving 16 bases between the germline ends. For the CDR3, the DNA is TGTGCCAGTACCAATGGTGCAGGGAGCGAGCAGTACTTC. This encodes CASTNGAGSEQYF.

The sample holds a few counts of this clone. The rearrangement uses TRBV7-8 and TRBJ2-1, with D perhaps being TRBD1 or TRBD2 (6 bases each). CDR1 and CDR2 (germline): SGHVS, FQNEAQ. V lost 1 base to trimming and J lost 8 bases, with 12 bases between them. This CDR3 contains 14 residues. The CDR3 here is CASSLVPGADEQFF. Written as DNA, the CDR3 is TGTGCCAGCAGCTTAGTGCCGGGGGCGGATGAGCAGTTCTTC.

The V call is TRBV6-5, the J call TRBJ1-1; possibly TRBD1 for D (6 bases). Germline assignment: CDR1 MNHEY and CDR2 SVGAGI. The CDR3 is made up of 13 amino acids. Trimming left V 2 bases short and J 5 bases short, with 9 bases between. The CDR3 region is CASSYEGVTEAFF. DNA of the CDR3: TGTGCCAGCAGTTACGAGGGGGTTACTGAAGCTTTCTTT.